This T cell receptor beta chain was obtained from a study of blood T cell repertoires in COVID-19. About the research overall: Collection of acute and convalescent COVID-19 samples took place in the United States, Italy and Spain.

Exposed volunteers were people who met a COVID-19 case within 2 weeks before study entry. V dropped 4 bases and J dropped 3 bases, with 16 bases sitting between them. Germline lookup yields CDR1 LGHNA and CDR2 YSLEER. The length of the CDR3 is 16 residues. Sequencing was performed with immunoSEQ multiplex PCR; in TCRdb, only in-frame clones are kept and a portion is missing. The data contain about 260,000 clones, approximately 90% of them singletons. This chain joins TRBV4-3 and TRBJ1-5; D is uncertain. This TCR was recovered from a man in his forties or fifties who had been exposed to COVID-19. The sample consisted of PBMCs or T cells enriched from blood (not recorded which). The CDR3: CASSRNGPGVNQPQHF. The DNA of the CDR3 is TGCGCCAGCAGCCGTAATGGCCCGGGAGTCAATCAGCCCCAGCATTTT.